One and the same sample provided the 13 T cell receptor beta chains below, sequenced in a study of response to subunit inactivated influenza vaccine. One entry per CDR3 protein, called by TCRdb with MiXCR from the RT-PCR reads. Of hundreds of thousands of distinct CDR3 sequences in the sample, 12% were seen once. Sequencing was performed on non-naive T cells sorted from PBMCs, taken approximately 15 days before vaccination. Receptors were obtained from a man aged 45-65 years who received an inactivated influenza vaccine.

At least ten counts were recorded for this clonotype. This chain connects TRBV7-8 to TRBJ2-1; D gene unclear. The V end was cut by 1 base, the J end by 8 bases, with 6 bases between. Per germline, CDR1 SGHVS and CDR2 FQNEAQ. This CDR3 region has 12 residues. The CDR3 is CASSLGIDEQFF. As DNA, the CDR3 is TGTGCCAGCAGCTTAGGCATAGATGAGCAGTTCTTC.

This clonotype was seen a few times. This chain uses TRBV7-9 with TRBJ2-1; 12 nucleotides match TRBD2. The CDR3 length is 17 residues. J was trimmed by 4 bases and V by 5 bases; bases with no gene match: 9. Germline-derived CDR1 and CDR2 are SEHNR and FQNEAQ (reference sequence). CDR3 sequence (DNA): TGTGCCAGCAGCACAACTACTAGCGGGGGGTTGTACAATGAGCAGTTCTTC. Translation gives CASSTTTSGGLYNEQFF. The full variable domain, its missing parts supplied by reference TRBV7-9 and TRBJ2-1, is DTGVSQNPRHKITKRGQNVTFRCDPISEHNRLYWYRQTLGQGPEFLTYFQNEAQLEKSRLLSDRFSAERPKGSFSTLEIQRTEQGDSAMYLCASSTTTSGGLYNEQFFGPGTRLTVL.

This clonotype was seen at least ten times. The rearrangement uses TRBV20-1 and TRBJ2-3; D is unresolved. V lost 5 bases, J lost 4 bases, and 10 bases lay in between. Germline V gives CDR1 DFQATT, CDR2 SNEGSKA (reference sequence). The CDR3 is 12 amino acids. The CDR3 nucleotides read TGCAGTGCTCATACCCCCCCAGATACGCAGTATTTT. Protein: CSAHTPPDTQYF.

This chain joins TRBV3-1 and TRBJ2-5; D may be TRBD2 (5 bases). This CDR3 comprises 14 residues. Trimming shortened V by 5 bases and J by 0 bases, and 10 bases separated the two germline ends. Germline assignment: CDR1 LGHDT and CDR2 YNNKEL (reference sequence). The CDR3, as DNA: TGTGCCAGCAGCTGGAGCGGCAACCAAGAGACCCAGTACTTC. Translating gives CASSWSGNQETQYF.

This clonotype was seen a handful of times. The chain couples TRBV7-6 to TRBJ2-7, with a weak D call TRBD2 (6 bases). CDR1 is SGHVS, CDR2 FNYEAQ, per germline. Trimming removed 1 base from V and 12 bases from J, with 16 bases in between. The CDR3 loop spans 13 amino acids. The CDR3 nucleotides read TGTGCCAGCAGCTTAGTCTCTGGCGGGGAGATGTACTTC. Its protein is CASSLVSGGEMYF. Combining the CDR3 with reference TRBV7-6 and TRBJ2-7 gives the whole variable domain GAGVSQSPRYKVTKRGQDVALRCDPISGHVSLYWYRQALGQGPEFLTYFNYEAQQDKSGLPNDRFSAERPEGSISTLTIQRTEQRDSAMYRCASSLVSGGEMYFGPGTRLTVT.

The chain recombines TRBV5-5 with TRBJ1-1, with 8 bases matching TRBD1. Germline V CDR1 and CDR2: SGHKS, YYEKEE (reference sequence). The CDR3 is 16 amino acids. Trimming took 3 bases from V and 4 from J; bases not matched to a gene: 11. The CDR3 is CASSSVTGQGGTEAFF. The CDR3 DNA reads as TGTGCCAGCAGCTCCGTAACCGGACAGGGCGGCACTGAAGCTTTCTTT.

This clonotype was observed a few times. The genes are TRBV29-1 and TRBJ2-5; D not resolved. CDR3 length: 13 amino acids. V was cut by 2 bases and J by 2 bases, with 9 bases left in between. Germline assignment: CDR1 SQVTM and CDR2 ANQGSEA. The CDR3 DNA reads TGCAGCGTTGAAAGGTCATATCAAGAGACCCAGTACTTC. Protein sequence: CSVERSYQETQYF.

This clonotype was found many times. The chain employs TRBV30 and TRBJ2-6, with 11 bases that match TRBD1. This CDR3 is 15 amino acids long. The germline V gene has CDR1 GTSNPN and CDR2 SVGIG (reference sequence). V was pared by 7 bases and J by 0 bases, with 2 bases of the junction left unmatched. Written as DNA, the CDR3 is TGTGCCTCTGGGACAGGGGGCTCTGGGGCCAACGTCCTGACTTTC. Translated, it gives CASGTGGSGANVLTF.

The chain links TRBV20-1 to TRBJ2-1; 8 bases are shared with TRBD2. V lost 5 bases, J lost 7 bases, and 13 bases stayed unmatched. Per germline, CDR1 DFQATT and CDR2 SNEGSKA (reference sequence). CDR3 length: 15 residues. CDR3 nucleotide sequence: TGCAGTGCTCGTTACGGAGCGGGAGTTGGAAATGAGCAGTTCTTC. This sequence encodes CSARYGAGVGNEQFF.

In DNA, the CDR3 is TGCAGTGCTACCCGGGGGCTGTGGGCGGCAGATACGCAGTATTTT. Its translation is CSATRGLWAADTQYF. The rearrangement links TRBV20-1 to TRBJ2-3; D tentatively reads TRBD1 or TRBD2 (6 bases each). Germline CDR1 and CDR2: DFQATT and SNEGSKA (reference sequence). The CDR3 loop spans 15 amino acids. With 4 bases removed from V and 4 bases from J, the gap between germline ends came to 18 bases.

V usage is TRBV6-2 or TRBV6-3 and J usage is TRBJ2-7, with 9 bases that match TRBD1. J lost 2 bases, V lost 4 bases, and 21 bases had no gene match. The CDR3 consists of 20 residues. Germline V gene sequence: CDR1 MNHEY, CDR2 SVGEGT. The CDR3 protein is CASSSTQTGGKLGETYEQYF. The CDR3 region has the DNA TGTGCCAGCAGTTCCACCCAGACAGGGGGGAAACTGGGGGAAACCTACGAGCAGTACTTC.

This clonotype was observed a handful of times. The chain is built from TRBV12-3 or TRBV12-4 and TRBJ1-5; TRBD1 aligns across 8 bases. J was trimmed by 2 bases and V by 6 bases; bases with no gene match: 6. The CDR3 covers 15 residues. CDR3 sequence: CASRSGTGGNQPQHF. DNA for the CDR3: TGTGCCAGCAGATCCGGGACAGGTGGCAATCAGCCCCAGCATTTT.

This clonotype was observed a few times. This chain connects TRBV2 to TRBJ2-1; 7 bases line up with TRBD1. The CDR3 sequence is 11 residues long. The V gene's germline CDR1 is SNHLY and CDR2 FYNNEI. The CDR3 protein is CAIQGNNEQFF. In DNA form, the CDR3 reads TGTGCGATACAGGGGAACAATGAGCAGTTCTTC. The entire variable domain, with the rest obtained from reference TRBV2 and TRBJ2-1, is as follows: EPEVTQTPSHQVTQMGQEVILRCVPISNHLYFYWYRQILGQKVEFLVSFYNNEISEKSEIFDDQFSVERPDGSNFTLKIRSTKLEDSAMYFCAIQGNNEQFFGPGTRLTVL.